A single sample gave rise to the 8 T cell receptor beta chains below, sequenced in a study of blood T cell repertoires in COVID-19 (dated by TCRdb to 2020 to 2021). The library was generated by the immunoSEQ multiplex PCR assay. Drawn from immuneACCESS, this table holds only the in-frame rearrangements with V and J called that TCRdb kept. Clones are partly lost; checked studies trace under half to an unresolved V gene and leave the rest unexplained. In this sample the table shows fewer than 250,000 clones, around four fifths of which occur a single time. The ten largest clones represent nearly 20% of the sample. The sample comprised peripheral blood. The source of these receptors is a young man with active or convalescent COVID-19.

The chain is built from TRBV4-3 and TRBJ1-4; tentatively, D is TRBD1 (6 bases). This CDR3 has 15 amino acids. V was cut by 0 bases and J by 7 bases, with 12 bases left in between. The germline V gene encodes CDR1 LGHNA and CDR2 YSLEER. DNA for the CDR3: TGCGCCAGCAGCCAAGAGCAGGGGTTGGGTGAAAAACTGTTTTTT. This codes for CASSQEQGLGEKLFF.

The chain employs TRBV30 and TRBJ2-7; tentatively, D is TRBD1 (6 bases). CDR1 and CDR2 from the germline V gene are GTSNPN and SVGIG (reference sequence). This CDR3 has 17 residues. The V and J ends lost 3 bases and 0 bases respectively, with 21 bases between them. CDR3 loop: CAWRSLADRLYSYEQYF. The CDR3 DNA reads TGTGCCTGGAGGTCATTAGCCGACAGGCTGTACTCCTACGAGCAGTACTTC.

The chain couples TRBV7-2 to TRBJ1-2, with 12 nucleotides matching TRBD1. The junction had 6 bases not matched to a gene; V was cut back by 4 bases and J by 6 bases. This CDR3 has 15 residues. Germline V lookup: CDR1 SGHTA, CDR2 FQGNSA. CDR3 DNA: TGTGCCAGCAGCTCCCCGGGACAGGGGGCGCATGGCTACACCTTC. Translating it yields CASSSPGQGAHGYTF.

The chain uses TRBV6-1 and TRBJ2-3; TRBD2 matches at 8 bases. Germline V gene sequence: CDR1 MNHNS, CDR2 SASEGT. The CDR3 sequence is 15 residues long. Losses at the gene ends were 3 bases for V and 1 base for J; bases not matched to a gene: 3. The CDR3: CASSETAGGTDTQYF. The CDR3 DNA is TGTGCCAGCAGTGAGACAGCGGGGGGCACAGATACGCAGTATTTT.

The genes are TRBV14 and TRBJ1-1, with TRBD1 matching 7 bases. Germline V gene lookup returns CDR1 SGHDN and CDR2 FVKESK. The junction had 6 bases not matched to a gene; V was cut back by 4 bases and J by 1 base. There are 15 residues in the CDR3. The CDR3 sequence: CASSLRTGGNTEAFF. CDR3 DNA: TGTGCCAGCAGCCTTCGGACAGGCGGGAACACTGAAGCTTTCTTT.

The chain links TRBV6-2 or TRBV6-3 to TRBJ1-5; 10 positions match TRBD1. Germline V CDR1 and CDR2: MNHEY, SVGEGT. This CDR3 has 15 amino acids. V gave up 2 bases and J gave up 7 bases; unmatched junction bases: 5. The CDR3 nucleotides read TGTGCCAGCAGTTACGTCGGACAGGGGGAACAGCCCCAGCATTTT. This sequence encodes CASSYVGQGEQPQHF.

This clone was observed a single time. The J gene is TRBJ1-2, the V gene TRBV7-8; maybe TRBD1 (6 bases). The CDR3 sequence is 11 residues long. CDR1 SGHVS and CDR2 FQNEAQ come from the germline V gene. V shed 5 bases and J shed 7 bases, with 8 bases lying between them. DNA of the CDR3: TGTGCCAGCAGCCCAGGGGTTGGCTACACCTTC. Amino acids: CASSPGVGYTF.

The CDR3 sequence is CASSLGQSNQPQHF. Written as DNA, the CDR3 is TGTGCCAGCAGCTTGGGACAGAGCAATCAGCCCCAGCATTTT. This chain uses TRBV13 with TRBJ1-5; TRBD1 matches at 7 bases. CDR1 is PRHDT, CDR2 FYEKMQ, per germline (reference sequence). The CDR3 has 14 amino acids. J was trimmed by 1 base and V by 3 bases; bases with no gene match: 0.